The rows below give T cell receptor beta chains drawn from one sample of a study of blood T cell repertoires in COVID-19. Assay: immunoSEQ multiplex PCR; the TCRdb copy retains only in-frame clones and omits some. The sample gives about 220,000 clones, about four fifths of which show up once; 2% to 2.5% is in the top ten. Sequencing used peripheral blood. The receptors come from a woman aged 55-69 years with acute or convalescent COVID-19. CDR3s include the opening cysteine and the closing phenylalanine or tryptophan. D genes are given only for firm matches. Size is stated for part of the rows, as once, few or many counts, or as a class when the clone is expanded.

>-|-|TRBJ1-1|TRBV6-5
CASSYRQTEFTEAFF
TGTGCCAGCAGTTACCGACAGACGGAGTTCACTGAAGCTTTCTTT
>-|-|TRBJ1-1|TRBV6-5
CASTGTRWTEAFF
TGTGCCAGCACCGGGACTCGGTGGACTGAAGCTTTCTTT
>-|TRBD1|TRBJ2-1|TRBV5-4
CASSLLRDRALNEQFF
TGTGCCAGCAGCTTGTTGCGGGACAGGGCTCTCAATGAGCAGTTCTTC
>few|-|TRBJ1-2|TRBV5-1
CASSLDRADYGYTF
TGCGCCAGCAGCTTGGACAGGGCGGACTATGGCTACACCTTC
>few|TRBD1|TRBJ1-2|TRBV7-2
CASSLVVAEGAKGYTF
TGTGCCAGCAGCTTAGTGGTCGCCGAGGGGGCGAAGGGCTACACCTTC
>-|-|TRBJ1-2|TRBV3-1/TRBV3-2
CASSQDSQGSYGYTF
TGTGCCAGCAGCCAAGACTCCCAGGGGAGCTATGGCTACACCTTC
>-|-|TRBJ2-1|TRBV18
CASSREQGNEQFF
TGTGCCAGCTCACGAGAACAGGGCAATGAGCAGTTCTTC
>-|TRBD1|TRBJ1-4|TRBV5-1
CASSPGQGTTTNEKLFF
TGCGCCAGCAGCCCGGGACAGGGTACCACAACTAATGAAAAACTGTTTTTT
>-|-|TRBJ1-1|TRBV28
CASRGTGVTEAFF
TGTGCCAGCAGGGGGACGGGGGTGACTGAAGCTTTCTTT
>-|-|TRBJ1-2|TRBV25-1
CASRDGVVGVYTF
TGTGCCAGCCGGGATGGGGTTGTTGGTGTCTACACCTTC
>-|TRBD2|TRBJ2-6|TRBV18
CASSPPSGRVSGANVLTF
TGTGCCAGCTCACCACCCAGCGGGAGGGTCTCTGGGGCCAACGTCCTGACTTTC
>-|-|TRBJ1-6|TRBV5-4
CASSLIDRNSNNSPLHF
TGTGCCAGCAGCCTGATTGACAGGAACTCTAATAATTCACCCCTCCACTTT
>once|TRBD2|TRBJ2-1|TRBV2
CATGTSVDNEQFF
TGTGCCACCGGGACTAGCGTGGACAATGAGCAGTTCTTC
>-|-|TRBJ2-1|TRBV2
CASSERAGAANEQFF
TGTGCCAGCAGTGAAAGGGCGGGGGCCGCCAATGAGCAGTTCTTC
>few|TRBD1|TRBJ1-1|TRBV7-9
CASSSTRDRATEAFF
TGTGCCAGCAGCTCCACCCGGGACAGGGCCACTGAAGCTTTCTTT
>-|-|TRBJ1-2|TRBV28
CASTAGYGYTF
TGTGCCAGCACGGCAGGGTATGGCTACACCTTC
>-|-|TRBJ2-7|TRBV6-2/TRBV6-3
CASSAPGLQNYEQYF
TGTGCCAGCAGTGCCCCGGGACTCCAGAACTACGAGCAGTACTTC
>-|TRBD1|TRBJ1-2|TRBV2
CASSFGQGYGYTF
TGTGCCAGCAGTTTCGGACAGGGCTATGGCTACACCTTC
>-|-|TRBJ1-2|TRBV7-2
CASSSGQVDGYTF
TGTGCCAGCAGCTCTGGTCAGGTCGATGGCTACACCTTC
>-|-|TRBJ1-6|TRBV6-5
CASRPGSSYNSPLHF
TGTGCCAGCAGGCCGGGGAGCTCCTATAATTCACCCCTCCACTTT
>-|-|TRBJ1-6|TRBV5-1
CASSHRTERSSYNSPLHF
TGCGCCAGCAGCCACCGGACAGAAAGAAGCTCCTATAATTCACCCCTCCACTTT
>few|TRBD1|TRBJ2-7|TRBV14
CASSLGQGTSNYEQYF
TGTGCCAGCAGCTTAGGACAGGGAACTTCCAACTACGAGCAGTACTTC
>once|-|TRBJ2-2|TRBV27
CASSFLGAGELFF
TGTGCCAGCAGTTTTCTAGGGGCCGGGGAGCTGTTTTTT
>-|TRBD2|TRBJ2-2|TRBV11-1
CASSQQSGGAGELFF
TGTGCCAGCAGCCAACAGTCGGGGGGGGCCGGGGAGCTGTTTTTT
>-|TRBD1|TRBJ2-7|TRBV5-1
CASSGDREDEQYF
TGCGCCAGCAGCGGGGACAGGGAAGACGAGCAGTACTTC
>-|-|TRBJ1-2|TRBV6-5
CASSYPANYGYTF
TGTGCCAGCAGTTATCCTGCTAACTATGGCTACACCTTC
>-|TRBD2|TRBJ2-4|TRBV30
CAWSVNGGAGLYIQYF
TGTGCCTGGAGTGTAAACGGGGGGGCCGGTTTGTACATTCAGTACTTC
>-|-|TRBJ2-7|TRBV2
CASDREAYEQYF
TGTGCCAGCGACAGGGAGGCCTACGAGCAGTACTTC
>-|-|TRBJ2-5|TRBV9
CASSVAGATQETQYF
TGTGCCAGCAGCGTAGCAGGGGCGACACAAGAGACCCAGTACTTC
>-|-|TRBJ1-2|TRBV10-3
CAISETVARDYGYTF
TGTGCCATCAGTGAGACGGTGGCTCGGGACTATGGCTACACCTTC
>-|TRBD1|TRBJ1-2|TRBV7-2
CASSLQGDYGYTF
TGTGCCAGCAGCTTACAGGGGGACTATGGCTACACCTTC
>-|TRBD1|TRBJ1-2|TRBV19
CASSPLRGRTGWEDGYTF
TGTGCCAGTAGTCCTTTGCGGGGCCGGACAGGCTGGGAAGATGGCTACACCTTC
>-|-|TRBJ2-5|TRBV7-2
CASSLGASTSKTQYF
TGTGCCAGCAGCTTAGGTGCTAGCACGAGCAAGACCCAGTACTTC
>-|-|TRBJ2-3|TRBV7-9
CASRRGSTDTQYF
TGTGCCAGCCGGCGGGGTTCGACAGATACGCAGTATTTT
>-|TRBD1|TRBJ2-5|TRBV19
CASNDRVGETQYF
TGTGCCAGCAACGACAGGGTAGGAGAGACCCAGTACTTC
>-|-|TRBJ1-1|TRBV30
CAWRQNTEAFF
TGTGCCTGGAGACAGAACACTGAAGCTTTCTTT
>once|TRBD1|TRBJ2-7|TRBV7-9
CASSLATGGLYEQYF
TGTGCCAGCAGCTTAGCAACAGGGGGCCTTTACGAGCAGTACTTC
>once|TRBD1|TRBJ1-2|TRBV7-8
CASSLGQEYGYTF
TGTGCCAGCAGCTTGGGACAGGAGTATGGCTACACCTTC
>few|TRBD1|TRBJ2-7|TRBV28
CASSLTQGGGKQYF
TGTGCCAGCAGTCTTACACAGGGGGGCGGTAAGCAGTACTTC
>-|-|TRBJ1-6|TRBV4-1
CASSPSSSSYNSPLHF
TGCGCCAGCAGCCCCTCGTCGAGCTCCTATAATTCACCCCTCCACTTT
>-|-|TRBJ1-1|TRBV5-6
CASSPDWANTEAFF
TGTGCCAGCAGCCCGGACTGGGCGAACACTGAAGCTTTCTTT
>-|TRBD1|TRBJ2-2|TRBV7-2
CASSVTGGAGELFF
TGTGCCAGCAGCGTAACAGGGGGCGCAGGGGAGCTGTTTTTT
>-|TRBD1|TRBJ1-2|TRBV18
CASSPQGANYGYTF
TGTGCCAGCTCACCCCAGGGGGCTAACTATGGCTACACCTTC
>-|TRBD1|TRBJ1-2|TRBV7-9
CASSGIGQGNGYGYTF
TGTGCCAGCAGTGGAATTGGACAGGGCAATGGCTATGGCTACACCTTC
>-|-|TRBJ1-2|TRBV28
CASSLFTSSGGLGYGYTF
TGTGCCAGCAGTTTATTCACTTCCAGCGGGGGGCTCGGCTATGGCTACACCTTC
>-|TRBD1|TRBJ1-6|TRBV3-1/TRBV3-2
CASSYTGGSYNSPLHF
TGTGCCAGCAGTTATACAGGGGGCTCCTATAATTCACCCCTCCACTTT
>-|TRBD1|TRBJ1-2|TRBV3-1/TRBV3-2
CASSHRTGTGGARASHYTF
TGTGCCAGCAGCCATAGGACCGGGACAGGGGGCGCGAGGGCCTCTCACTACACCTTC
>-|TRBD2|TRBJ2-3|TRBV7-3
CASSLTSGVADTQYF
TGTGCCAGCAGCTTAACTAGCGGGGTGGCAGATACGCAGTATTTT
>-|-|TRBJ1-4|TRBV19
CASKFPGQSNEKLFF
TGTGCCAGTAAATTTCCGGGACAAAGTAATGAAAAACTGTTTTTT
>-|TRBD1|TRBJ1-3|TRBV7-6
CASSLGGQGVFPGNTIYF
TGTGCCAGCAGCTTAGGGGGACAGGGGGTTTTCCCTGGAAACACCATATATTTT
>-|-|TRBJ1-4|TRBV28
CASSWGGVNEKLFF
TGTGCCAGCAGTTGGGGAGGGGTTAATGAAAAACTGTTTTTT
>once|TRBD2|TRBJ2-7|TRBV7-2
CASSKSGGVYEQYF
TGTGCCAGCAGTAAGAGCGGGGGGGTTTACGAGCAGTACTTC
>-|-|TRBJ2-7|TRBV6-5
CASRTGNLEQYF
TGTGCCAGCAGAACAGGGAACCTCGAGCAGTACTTC
>-|-|TRBJ2-5|TRBV7-2
CASSYRSRLGSETQYF
TGTGCCAGCAGCTACCGTTCAAGACTAGGATCAGAGACCCAGTACTTC
>-|TRBD1|TRBJ2-3|TRBV7-9
CASSLGLIRQGAKDTQYF
TGTGCCAGCAGCTTAGGATTAATCAGGCAGGGGGCAAAGGATACGCAGTATTTT